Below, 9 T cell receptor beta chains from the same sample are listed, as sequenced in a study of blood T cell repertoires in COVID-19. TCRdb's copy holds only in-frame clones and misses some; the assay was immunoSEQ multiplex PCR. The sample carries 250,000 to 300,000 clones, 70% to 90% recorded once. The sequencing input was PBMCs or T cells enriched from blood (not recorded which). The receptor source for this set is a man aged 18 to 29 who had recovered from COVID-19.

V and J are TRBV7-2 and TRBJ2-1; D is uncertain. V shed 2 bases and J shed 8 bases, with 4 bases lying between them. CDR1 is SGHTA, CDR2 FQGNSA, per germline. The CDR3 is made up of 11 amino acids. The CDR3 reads CASSLIYEQFF. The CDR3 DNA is TGTGCCAGCAGCTTAATCTATGAGCAGTTCTTC.

The DNA for the CDR3 is TGTGCCAGCAGTCGACAGCTGATGAACACTGAAGCTTTCTTT. It translates to CASSRQLMNTEAFF. J is TRBJ1-1 and V is TRBV2; tentatively, D is TRBD1 (5 bases). The V end was cut by 5 bases, the J end by 0 bases, with 10 bases between. The V gene's germline CDR1 is SNHLY and CDR2 FYNNEI. The CDR3 is made up of 14 amino acids.

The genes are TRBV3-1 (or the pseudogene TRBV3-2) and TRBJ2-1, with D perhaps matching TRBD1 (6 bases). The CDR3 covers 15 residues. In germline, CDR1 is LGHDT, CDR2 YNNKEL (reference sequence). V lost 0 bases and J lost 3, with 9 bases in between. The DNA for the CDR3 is TGTGCCAGCAGCCAAGATCAGGGGCGCTACAATGAGCAGTTCTTC. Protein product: CASSQDQGRYNEQFF.

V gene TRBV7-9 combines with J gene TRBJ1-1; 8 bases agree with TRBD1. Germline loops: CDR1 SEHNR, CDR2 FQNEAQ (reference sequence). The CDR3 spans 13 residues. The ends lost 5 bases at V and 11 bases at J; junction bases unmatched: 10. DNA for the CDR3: TGTGCCAGCAGCGACGACAGGGGCTATAGGGCTTTCTTT. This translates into CASSDDRGYRAFF.

CDR3 sequence: CASSESVVAGKFF. The CDR3 DNA follows: TGCGCCAGCAGTGAGTCGGTCGTGGCAGGGAAGTTCTTC. The J gene is TRBJ2-1, the V gene TRBV10-1, with a weak D call TRBD1 (5 bases). This CDR3 is built from 13 residues. V gave up 0 bases and J gave up 14 bases, with 14 bases separating them. Germline V CDR1 and CDR2: WNHNN, SYGVQD (reference sequence).

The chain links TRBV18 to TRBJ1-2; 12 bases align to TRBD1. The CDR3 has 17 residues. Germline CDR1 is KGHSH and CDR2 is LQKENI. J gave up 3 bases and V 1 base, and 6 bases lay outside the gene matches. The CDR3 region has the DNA TGTGCCAGCTCACCACTTCCGGGACAGGGGGCGGACTATGGCTACACCTTC. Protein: CASSPLPGQGADYGYTF. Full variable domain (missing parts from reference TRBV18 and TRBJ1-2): NAGVMQNPRHLVRRRGQEARLRCSPMKGHSHVYWYRQLPEEGLKFMVYLQKENIIDESGMPKERFSAEFPKEGPSILRIQQVVRGDSAAYFCASSPLPGQGADYGYTFGSGTRLTVV.

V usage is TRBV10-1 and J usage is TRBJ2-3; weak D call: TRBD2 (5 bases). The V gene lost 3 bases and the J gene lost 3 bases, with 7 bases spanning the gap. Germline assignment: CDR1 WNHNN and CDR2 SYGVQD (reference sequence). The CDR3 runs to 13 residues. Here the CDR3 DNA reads TGCGCCAGCAGTGAAGGACTTACAGATACGCAGTATTTT. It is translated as CASSEGLTDTQYF.

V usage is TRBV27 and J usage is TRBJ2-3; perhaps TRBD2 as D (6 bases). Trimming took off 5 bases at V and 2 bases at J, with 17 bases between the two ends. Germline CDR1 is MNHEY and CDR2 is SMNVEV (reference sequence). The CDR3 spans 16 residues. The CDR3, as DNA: TGTGCCAGCAGTCCCTCCGGGGGTAGGTTCACAGATACGCAGTATTTT. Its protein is CASSPSGGRFTDTQYF.

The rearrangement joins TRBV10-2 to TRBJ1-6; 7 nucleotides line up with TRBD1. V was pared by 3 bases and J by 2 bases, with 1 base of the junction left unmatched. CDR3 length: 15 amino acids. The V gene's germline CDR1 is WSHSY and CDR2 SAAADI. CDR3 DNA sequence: TGCGCCAGCAGTGATAGGGGGCCCTATAATTCACCCCTCCACTTT. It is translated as CASSDRGPYNSPLHF.